This T cell receptor (beta chain) was profiled in a study of OX40 agonist ivuxolimab in advanced cancers. Study-level information: Patients with prior anti-PD-1, anti-PD-L1 or anti-CTLA-4 therapy were eligible; 40% to 45% had some.

Sequenced by immunoSEQ multiplex PCR; TCRdb stores in-frame clones only, minus some. The sample records 50,000 to 70,000 clones, roughly 85% being singletons. V was clipped by 7 bases and J by 4 bases, with 16 bases between them. The CDR3 sequence is 14 residues long. Germline V gene data show CDR1 as MNHNS and CDR2 as SASEGT. The sample in question was CD4+ or CD8+ T cells sorted from blood, obtained in a trial of the OX40 agonist ivuxolimab. The source is an adult with an advanced solid tumor such as melanoma, head and neck, liver or kidney cancer. This chain uses TRBV6-1 with TRBJ1-2, with D perhaps matching TRBD1 (5 bases). The CDR3 reads CASKYSGSSYGYTF. As DNA, the CDR3 is TGTGCCAGCAAATACTCAGGGAGTAGCTATGGCTACACCTTC.